Reported below is one TCR beta chain. This sample was taken from a study of control samples from healthy donors and cancer patients. Sequenced by immunoSEQ multiplex PCR; TCRdb stores in-frame clones only, minus some. The table lists about 69,000 clones, around four fifths of them singletons. The source of this sequence is a woman in her forties or fifties with lung cancer. Sequencing was done on a sample of PBMCs.

The CDR3 loop is CSVAVNYEQYF. CDR3 nucleotide sequence: TGCAGCGTTGCCGTTAACTACGAGCAGTACTTC. This chain links TRBV29-1 with TRBJ2-7; unclear D gene. The length of the CDR3 is 11 residues. V gave up 4 bases and J gave up 3 bases, with 7 bases separating them. CDR1 is SQVTM, CDR2 ANQGSEA, per germline.